This T cell receptor beta chain was identified during a study of post-analysis software for immune sequencing data. Points from the study as a whole: When patients were compared with controls, a handful of TRBV segments were more frequent, TRBV5-6, TRBV5-1 and TRBV20-1 among them. F measure clustering grouped samples strongly by preparation batch.

As for this clonotype: Its antigen is still unknown.

Germline V gene data show CDR1 as MDHEN and CDR2 as SYDVKM. CDR3 length: 12 amino acids. The J segment lost 13 bases and the V segment lost 5 bases, leaving 5 bases of the junction unmatched. TCR beta libraries were prepared from cDNA with unique molecular identifiers. Each CDR3 protein gets one entry after TCRdb re-called the PCR reads with MiXCR. Altogether hundreds of thousands of distinct CDR3 sequences are present, less than 35% being singletons, with the ten largest covering approximately 0.6%. The chain carries TRBV28 and TRBJ1-2; 12 bases are shared with TRBD1. Specimen: blood. This sequence originates from a girl between 5 and 17 years old with multiple sclerosis. The CDR3 DNA is TGTGCCAGCAGTCCACCGGGACAGGGGGCCACCTTC. Its protein product is CASSPPGQGATF.